These 21 T cell receptor beta chains were all obtained from the same sample, sequenced in a study of T cell responses to AZD1222 COVID-19 vaccine. The repertoire was sequenced with immunoSEQ multiplex PCR; TCRdb's copy has only in-frame clones and lacks some. Among 100,000 to 150,000 clones listed, approximately 89% were seen once. This specimen was peripheral blood, taken on day 0 of AZD1222 vaccination. These receptors all come from an adult in good health.

The gene calls are TRBV3-1 (or the pseudogene TRBV3-2) and TRBJ1-4, with 7 bases fitting TRBD1. Germline-derived CDR1 and CDR2 are LGHDT and YNNKEL (reference sequence). The CDR3 runs 14 residues. With V trimmed by 4 bases and J by 3 bases, 2 bases remained unmatched. CDR3 residues: CASSPGTANEKLFF. The CDR3 bases are TGTGCCAGCAGCCCAGGGACAGCTAATGAAAAACTGTTTTTT.

J is TRBJ2-1 and V is TRBV27; 12 nucleotides match TRBD1. The CDR3 spans 15 residues. Germline lookup yields CDR1 MNHEY and CDR2 SMNVEV (reference sequence). Trimming cost V 5 bases and J 9 bases; bases outside gene matches: 8. CDR3 coding DNA: TGTGCCAGCAGTCCCACCGGGACAGGGGGCATTGAGCAGTTCTTC. Translated, it gives CASSPTGTGGIEQFF.

This clone was recorded a few times. The chain has TRBV5-1 and TRBJ2-2; D remains ambiguous. The ends were cut back, 5 bases at V and 0 bases at J, with 8 bases in the middle. The CDR3 length is 14 residues. CDR1 and CDR2 from the germline V gene are SGHRS and YFSETQ. The CDR3 spells CASRKGTNTGELFF. DNA of the CDR3: TGCGCCAGCAGGAAAGGGACGAACACCGGGGAGCTGTTTTTT.

The chain recombines TRBV6-4 with TRBJ1-1; D ambiguous. The CDR3 loop spans 12 amino acids. The germline CDR1 and CDR2 sequences are MRHNA and SNTAGT. The V gene lost 2 bases and the J gene lost 11 bases, with 12 bases spanning the gap. The CDR3 sequence is CASSDGGRAAFF. The CDR3 DNA reads TGTGCCAGCAGTGACGGCGGGAGAGCGGCTTTCTTT.

The chain recombines TRBV4-2 with TRBJ2-1; TRBD2 matches at 9 bases. This CDR3 region has 14 residues. The germline V gene encodes CDR1 LGHNA and CDR2 YNFKEQ. J was trimmed by 7 bases and V by 6 bases; bases with no gene match: 7. The CDR3 here is CASRNPGLANEQFF. CDR3 sequence (DNA): TGTGCCAGCAGAAATCCGGGACTAGCAAATGAGCAGTTCTTC.

The chain recombines TRBV25-1 with TRBJ2-7, with 7 positions matching TRBD2. The CDR3 spans 18 residues. With V trimmed by 1 base and J by 5 bases, 17 bases remained unmatched. Germline CDR1 MGHDK, CDR2 SYGVNS. CDR3 loop: CASSESVVRRERVNEQYF. The CDR3 region has the DNA TGTGCCAGCAGTGAATCAGTAGTACGGCGGGAGAGGGTAAACGAGCAGTACTTC.

This chain links TRBV5-6 with TRBJ1-3, with D possibly TRBD1 on 6 matching bases. V was clipped by 4 bases and J by 3 bases, with 17 bases between them. Germline CDR1 SGHDT, CDR2 YYEEEE. This CDR3 comprises 16 residues. In DNA form, the CDR3 reads TGTGCCAGCAGCGGGGACATGTGGGGAGGTGGAAACACCATATATTTT. Translation gives CASSGDMWGGGNTIYF.

The chain joins TRBV19 to TRBJ2-5, with D tentatively TRBD1 (5 bases). Trimming took off 7 bases at V and 0 bases at J, with 21 bases between the two ends. There are 17 residues in the CDR3. Germline loops: CDR1 LNHDA, CDR2 SQIVND (reference sequence). The CDR3 DNA reads as TGTGCCAGTACCGGCAGGGCCTTACTTACAAACCAAGAGACCCAGTACTTC. Its protein is CASTGRALLTNQETQYF.

This clone was detected once. The chain links TRBV11-2 to TRBJ1-1; a weak D match, TRBD1 (6 bases). The V gene lost 4 bases and the J gene lost 4 bases, with 13 bases spanning the gap. Germline V gives CDR1 SGHAT, CDR2 FQNNGV. This CDR3 contains 14 residues. CDR3 DNA: TGTGCCAGCAGCTCTACAGGGCCTGGCACTGAAGCTTTCTTT. Its protein product is CASSSTGPGTEAFF.

The chain uses TRBV28 and TRBJ1-1, with a weak D call TRBD1 (5 bases). V lost 8 bases and J lost 8, with 18 bases in between. This CDR3 has 13 amino acids. From germline, CDR1 is MDHEN and CDR2 SYDVKM. In DNA, the CDR3 is TGTGCCAGCGGGGGGACGGCGGCTTCGGAAGCTTTCTTT. Translated, it gives CASGGTAASEAFF.

The V call is TRBV18, the J call TRBJ2-5, with D unclear. This CDR3 is 13 amino acids long. The V end was cut by 3 bases, the J end by 1 base, with 6 bases between. In germline, CDR1 is KGHSH, CDR2 LQKENI. The CDR3 sequence is CASSPRIQETQYF. The CDR3 DNA reads TGTGCCAGCTCACCCCGGATCCAAGAGACCCAGTACTTC.

CDR3 protein: CASSQIGVTGELFF. The CDR3 bases are TGTGCCAGCAGCCAAATAGGGGTTACCGGGGAGCTGTTTTTT. This sequence joins TRBV7-3 and TRBJ2-2; possible D gene TRBD1, 5 bases. Trimming removed 5 bases from V and 5 bases from J, with 12 bases in between. Looked up from germline, CDR1 is SGHTA and CDR2 is FQGTGA. This CDR3 has 14 residues.

The chain has TRBV10-2 and TRBJ1-1, with D tentatively TRBD1 (5 bases). The CDR3 is made up of 17 amino acids. From germline, CDR1 is WSHSY and CDR2 SAAADI. Trimming took off 2 bases at V and 0 bases at J, with 16 bases between the two ends. CDR3 bases: TGCGCCAGCAGTGAGCGGATGGGGGAGGGGATGAACACTGAAGCTTTCTTT. It codes for CASSERMGEGMNTEAFF.

This clone occurred a few times. V usage is TRBV18 and J usage is TRBJ2-3; a possible D gene is TRBD2 (6 bases). The CDR3 is 15 residues long. Germline CDR1 KGHSH, CDR2 LQKENI. V lost 5 bases and J 1 base, leaving 13 bases between the germline ends. The CDR3: CASSFLREGTDTQYF. The CDR3 region has the DNA TGTGCCAGCTCATTTCTAAGGGAGGGCACAGATACGCAGTATTTT.

The DNA of the CDR3 is TGTGCAACCAAGCCGGGGACTAGCGGGTCGTACGAGCAGTACTTC. This gives the protein CATKPGTSGSYEQYF. The V call is TRBV12-2, the J call TRBJ2-7; the table calls TRBD2, which could not be checked here. TRBV12-2 is listed as a pseudogene. CDR3 length equals 15 residues.

The sample holds one count of this clone. The genes are TRBV5-1 and TRBJ2-1; 12 nucleotides align to TRBD2. J lost 0 bases, V lost 4 bases, and 5 bases had no gene match. CDR3 size: 17 residues. Per the germline V gene, CDR1 is SGHRS and CDR2 is YFSETQ. CDR3 bases: TGCGCCAGCAGCACGGGACTAGCGGGCCTCTCCTACAATGAGCAGTTCTTC. It encodes CASSTGLAGLSYNEQFF.

The chain combines TRBV12-5 with TRBJ1-2; 11 bases fit TRBD1. Germline V gene data show CDR1 as LGHNT and CDR2 as FRNRAP. The CDR3 sequence is 13 residues long. The ends lost 5 bases at V and 7 bases at J; junction bases unmatched: 3. In nucleotides, the CDR3 is TGTGCTAGTGGTCCAGGACAGGGGGCTGGCTACACCTTC. Translated, it gives CASGPGQGAGYTF. Full variable domain (remainder filled in from reference TRBV12-5 and TRBJ1-2): DARVTQTPRHKVTEMGQEVTMRCQPILGHNTVFWYRQTMMQGLELLAYFRNRAPLDDSGMPKDRFSAEMPDATLATLKIQPSEPRDSAVYFCASGPGQGAGYTFGSGTRLTVV.

A single count supports this clone. The V and J genes are TRBV27 and TRBJ2-1, with 9 bases aligning to TRBD2. Per germline, CDR1 MNHEY and CDR2 SMNVEV (reference sequence). The CDR3 consists of 13 residues. CDR3 bases: TGTGCGGCGGGGGGGCGGATCTACAATGAGCAGTTCTTC. Protein: CAAGGRIYNEQFF.

The gene calls are TRBV7-9 and TRBJ2-3; no clear D. V lost 5 bases, J lost 5 bases, and 11 bases lay in between. Germline values: CDR1 SEHNR, CDR2 FQNEAQ (reference sequence). This CDR3 is built from 13 residues. CDR3 nucleotide sequence: TGTGCCAGCAGCGCCATTTTAGAAGATACGCAGTATTTT. Protein sequence: CASSAILEDTQYF. The full variable domain, rest sourced from reference TRBV7-9 and TRBJ2-3, is DTGVSQNPRHKITKRGQNVTFRCDPISEHNRLYWYRQTLGQGPEFLTYFQNEAQLEKSRLLSDRFSAERPKGSFSTLEIQRTEQGDSAMYLCASSAILEDTQYFGPGTRLTVL.

The V gene is TRBV3-1 (or the pseudogene TRBV3-2), the J gene TRBJ2-7; 8 bases map to TRBD1. Germline CDR1 is LGHDT and CDR2 is YNNKEL (reference sequence). The CDR3 extends over 14 amino acids. Germline trimming cut 0 bases from V and 12 bases from J; bases unmatched to any gene: 10. CDR3 nucleotides: TGTGCCAGCAGCCAAGATAGCACAGGGGGTAGTCCGTACTTC. This gives the protein CASSQDSTGGSPYF.

This chain uses TRBV7-8 with TRBJ1-1; D uncertain. The CDR3 length is 14 residues. CDR1 and CDR2 (germline): SGHVS, FQNEAQ. The germline V and J ends were trimmed by 2 bases and 6 bases, with 13 bases remaining between them. CDR3 sequence (DNA): TGTGCCAGCAGCTTACCAGCCCCAAGGGCTGAAGCTTTCTTT. It specifies CASSLPAPRAEAFF. Full variable domain (missing parts from reference TRBV7-8 and TRBJ1-1): GAGVSQSPRYKVAKRGQDVALRCDPISGHVSLFWYQQALGQGPEFLTYFQNEAQLDKSGLPSDRFFAERPEGSVSTLKIQRTQQEDSAVYLCASSLPAPRAEAFFGQGTRLTVV.